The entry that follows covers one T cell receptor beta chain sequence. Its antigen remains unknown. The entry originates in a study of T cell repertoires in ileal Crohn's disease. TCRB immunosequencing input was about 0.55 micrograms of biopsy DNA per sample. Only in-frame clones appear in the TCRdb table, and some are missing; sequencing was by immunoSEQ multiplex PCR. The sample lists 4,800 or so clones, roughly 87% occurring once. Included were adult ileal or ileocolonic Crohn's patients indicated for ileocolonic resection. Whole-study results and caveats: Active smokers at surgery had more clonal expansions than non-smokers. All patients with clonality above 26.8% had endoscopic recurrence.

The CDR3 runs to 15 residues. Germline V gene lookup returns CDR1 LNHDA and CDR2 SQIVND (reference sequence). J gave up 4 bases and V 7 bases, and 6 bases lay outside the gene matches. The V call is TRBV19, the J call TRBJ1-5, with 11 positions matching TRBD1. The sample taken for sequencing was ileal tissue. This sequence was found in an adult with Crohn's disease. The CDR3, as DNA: TGTGCCAGTAATGGGGGACAGGGGGGAAATCAGCCCCAGCATTTT. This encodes CASNGGQGGNQPQHF.